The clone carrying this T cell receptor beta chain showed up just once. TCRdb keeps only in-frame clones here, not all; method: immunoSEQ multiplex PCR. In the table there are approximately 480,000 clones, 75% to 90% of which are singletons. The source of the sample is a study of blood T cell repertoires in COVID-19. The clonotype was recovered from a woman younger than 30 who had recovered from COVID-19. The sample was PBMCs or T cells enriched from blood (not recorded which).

CDR3 coding DNA: TGCGCCAGCAGCTTGGCCGACGGGTCCTACGAGCAGTACTTC. Translated, it gives CASSLADGSYEQYF. This rearrangement joins TRBV5-1 to TRBJ2-7; no definite D call. The V gene's germline CDR1 is SGHRS and CDR2 YFSETQ. The V gene lost 0 bases and the J gene lost 1 base, with 8 bases spanning the gap. The CDR3 totals 14 residues.